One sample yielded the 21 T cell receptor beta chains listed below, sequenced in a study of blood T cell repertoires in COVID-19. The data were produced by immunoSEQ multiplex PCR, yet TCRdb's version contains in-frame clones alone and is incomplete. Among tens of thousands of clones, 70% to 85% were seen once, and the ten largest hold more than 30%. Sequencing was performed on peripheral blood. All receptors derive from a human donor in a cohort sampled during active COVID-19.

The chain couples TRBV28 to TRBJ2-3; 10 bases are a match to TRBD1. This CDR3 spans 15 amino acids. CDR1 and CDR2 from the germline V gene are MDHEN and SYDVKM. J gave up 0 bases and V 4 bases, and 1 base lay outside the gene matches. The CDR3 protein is CASSSDRGSTDTQYF. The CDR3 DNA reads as TGTGCCAGCAGTTCGGACAGGGGGAGCACAGATACGCAGTATTTT.

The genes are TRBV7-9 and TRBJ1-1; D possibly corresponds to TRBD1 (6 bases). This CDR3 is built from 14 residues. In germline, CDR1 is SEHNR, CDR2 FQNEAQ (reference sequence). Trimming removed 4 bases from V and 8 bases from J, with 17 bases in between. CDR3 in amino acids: CASSSRDNRGEAFF. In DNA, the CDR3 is TGTGCCAGCAGCTCCCGGGACAACCGAGGGGAAGCTTTCTTT.

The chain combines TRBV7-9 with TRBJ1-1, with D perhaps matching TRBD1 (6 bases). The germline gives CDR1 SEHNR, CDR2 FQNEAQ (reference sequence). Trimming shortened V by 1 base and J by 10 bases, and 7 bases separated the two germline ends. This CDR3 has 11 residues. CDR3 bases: TGTGCCAGCAGCTTAGTGGGGGCAGCTTTCTTT. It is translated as CASSLVGAAFF.

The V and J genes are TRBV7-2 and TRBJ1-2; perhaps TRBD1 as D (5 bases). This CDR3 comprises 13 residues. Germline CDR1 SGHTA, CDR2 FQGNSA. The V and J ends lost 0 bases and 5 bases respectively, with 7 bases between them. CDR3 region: CASSLARTYGYTF. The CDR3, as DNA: TGTGCCAGCAGCTTAGCCAGGACATATGGCTACACCTTC.

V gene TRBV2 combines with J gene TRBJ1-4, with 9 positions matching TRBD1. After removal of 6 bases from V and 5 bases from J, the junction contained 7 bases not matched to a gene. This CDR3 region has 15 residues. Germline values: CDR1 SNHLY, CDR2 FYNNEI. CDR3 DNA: TGTGCCAGCAGCGGAGGGGGACAGGGAAATGAAAAACTGTTTTTT. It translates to CASSGGGQGNEKLFF.

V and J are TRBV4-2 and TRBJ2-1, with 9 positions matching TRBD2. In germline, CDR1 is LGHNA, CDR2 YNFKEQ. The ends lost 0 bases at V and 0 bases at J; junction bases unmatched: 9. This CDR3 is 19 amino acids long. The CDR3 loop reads CASSQESTGGRASYNEQFF. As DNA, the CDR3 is TGTGCCAGCAGCCAAGAATCGACTGGCGGGAGGGCCTCCTACAATGAGCAGTTCTTC.

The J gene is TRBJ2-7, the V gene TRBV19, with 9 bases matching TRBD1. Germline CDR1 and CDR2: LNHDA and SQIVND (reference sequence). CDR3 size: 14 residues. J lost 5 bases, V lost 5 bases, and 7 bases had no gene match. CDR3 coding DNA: TGTGCCAGTAGTTTTGGACAGGGGACCCACGAGCAGTACTTC. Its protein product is CASSFGQGTHEQYF.

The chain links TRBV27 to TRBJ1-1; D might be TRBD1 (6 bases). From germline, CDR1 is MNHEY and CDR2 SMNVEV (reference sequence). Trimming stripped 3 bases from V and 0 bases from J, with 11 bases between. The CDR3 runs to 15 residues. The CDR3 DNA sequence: TGTGCCAGCAGTTTGGGACACTTCATGAACACTGAAGCTTTCTTT. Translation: CASSLGHFMNTEAFF.

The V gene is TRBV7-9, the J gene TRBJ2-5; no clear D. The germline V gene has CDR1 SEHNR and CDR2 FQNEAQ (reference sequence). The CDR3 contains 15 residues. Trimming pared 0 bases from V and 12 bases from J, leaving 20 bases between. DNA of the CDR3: TGTGCCAGCAGCTTAGCTCTCTCTACCGGAGACCTCGAGTACTTC. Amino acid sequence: CASSLALSTGDLEYF.

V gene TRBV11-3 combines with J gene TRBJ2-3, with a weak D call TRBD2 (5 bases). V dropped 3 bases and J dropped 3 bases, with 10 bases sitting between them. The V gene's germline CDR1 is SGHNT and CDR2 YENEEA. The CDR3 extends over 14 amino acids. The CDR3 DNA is TGTGCCAGCAGCTTGGCTAGCAGTACAGATACGCAGTATTTT. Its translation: CASSLASSTDTQYF.

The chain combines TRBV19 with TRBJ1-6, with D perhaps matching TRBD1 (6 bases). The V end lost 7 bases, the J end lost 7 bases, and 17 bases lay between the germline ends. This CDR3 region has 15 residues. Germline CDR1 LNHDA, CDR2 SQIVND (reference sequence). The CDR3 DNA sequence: TGTGCCAGTACCTCCGCCAGGGGCGGGAATTCACCCCTCCACTTT. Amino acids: CASTSARGGNSPLHF.

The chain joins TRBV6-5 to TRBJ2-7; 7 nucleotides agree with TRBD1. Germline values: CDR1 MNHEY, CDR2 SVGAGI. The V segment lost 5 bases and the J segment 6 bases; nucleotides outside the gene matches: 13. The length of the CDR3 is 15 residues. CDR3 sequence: CASSPSRQGTGEQYF. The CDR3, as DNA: TGTGCCAGCAGTCCCTCCCGACAGGGTACGGGCGAGCAGTACTTC.

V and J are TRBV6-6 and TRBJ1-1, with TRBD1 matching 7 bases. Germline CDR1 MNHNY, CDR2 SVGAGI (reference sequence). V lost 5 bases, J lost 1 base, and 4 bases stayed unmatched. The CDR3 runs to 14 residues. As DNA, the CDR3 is TGTGCCAGCAGTCCGGGGACAGAGAACACTGAAGCTTTCTTT. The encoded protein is CASSPGTENTEAFF.

CDR3 residues: CASSDTGTKMFF. CDR3 DNA sequence: TGTGCCAGCAGCGATACCGGGACTAAGATGTTCTTC. This chain connects TRBV6-5 to TRBJ2-1; TRBD2 aligns across 7 bases. The CDR3 has 12 amino acids. The ends lost 6 bases at V and 15 bases at J; junction bases unmatched: 11. Germline CDR1 and CDR2: MNHEY and SVGAGI.

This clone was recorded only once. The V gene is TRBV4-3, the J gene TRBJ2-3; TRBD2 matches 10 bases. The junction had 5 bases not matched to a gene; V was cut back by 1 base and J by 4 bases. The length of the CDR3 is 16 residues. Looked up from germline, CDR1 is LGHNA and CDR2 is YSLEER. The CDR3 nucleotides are TGCGCCAGCAGCCAAGGGGCTAGCGGGAGTGCAGATACGCAGTATTTT. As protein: CASSQGASGSADTQYF.

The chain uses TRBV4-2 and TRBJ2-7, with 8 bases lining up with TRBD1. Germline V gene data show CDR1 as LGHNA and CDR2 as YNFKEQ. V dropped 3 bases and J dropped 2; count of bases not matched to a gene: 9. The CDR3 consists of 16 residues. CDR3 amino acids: CASSQARQGAPYEQYF. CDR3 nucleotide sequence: TGTGCCAGCAGCCAGGCCCGCCAGGGGGCTCCCTACGAGCAGTACTTC.

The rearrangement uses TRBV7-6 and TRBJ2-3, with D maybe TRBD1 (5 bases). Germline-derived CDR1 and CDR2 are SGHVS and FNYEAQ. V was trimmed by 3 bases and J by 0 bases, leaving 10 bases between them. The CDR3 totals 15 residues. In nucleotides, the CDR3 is TGTGCCAGCAGCTTCCAGGGTACTAGCACAGATACGCAGTATTTT. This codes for CASSFQGTSTDTQYF.

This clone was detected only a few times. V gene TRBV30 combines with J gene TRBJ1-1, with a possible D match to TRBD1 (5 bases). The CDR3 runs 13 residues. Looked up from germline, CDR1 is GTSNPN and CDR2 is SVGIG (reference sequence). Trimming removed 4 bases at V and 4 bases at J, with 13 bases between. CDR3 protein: CAWTPGRGTEAFF. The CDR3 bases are TGTGCCTGGACCCCGGGGAGGGGCACTGAAGCTTTCTTT.

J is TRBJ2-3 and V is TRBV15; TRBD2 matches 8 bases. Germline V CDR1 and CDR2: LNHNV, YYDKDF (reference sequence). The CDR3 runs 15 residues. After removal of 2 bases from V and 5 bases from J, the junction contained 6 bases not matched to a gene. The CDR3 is CATSRQAGVGDTQYF. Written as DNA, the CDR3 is TGTGCCACCAGCAGACAAGCGGGAGTGGGAGATACGCAGTATTTT.

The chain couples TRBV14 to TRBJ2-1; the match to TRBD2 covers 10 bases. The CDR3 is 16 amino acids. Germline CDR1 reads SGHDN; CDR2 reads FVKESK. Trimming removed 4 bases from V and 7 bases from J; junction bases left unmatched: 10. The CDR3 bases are TGTGCCAGCAGCCCCCAGCGGGAGGGGGTAGAGAATGAGCAGTTCTTC. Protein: CASSPQREGVENEQFF.

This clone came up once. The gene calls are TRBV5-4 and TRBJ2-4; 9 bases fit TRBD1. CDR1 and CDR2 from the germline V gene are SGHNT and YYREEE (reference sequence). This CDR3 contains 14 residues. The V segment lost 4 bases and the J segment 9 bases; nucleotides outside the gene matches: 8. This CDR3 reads CASSPTGQGSIQYF. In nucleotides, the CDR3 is TGTGCCAGCAGCCCCACGGGACAGGGAAGCATTCAGTACTTC.